This passage covers 21 T cell receptor beta chains from one sample sequenced in a study of Ad26.COV2.S vaccination and SARS-CoV-2 variants. Clones were sequenced by immunoSEQ multiplex PCR, and TCRdb holds only the in-frame ones, with some missing. The sample includes about 680,000 clones, 89% of them seen just once. Treatment meaning: 19 received Ad26.COV2.S at low or high dose, single or two shots; about 5 received placebo; per-sample allocation not given. Each sample was drawn 63 days after the first injection (of vaccine or placebo). The sequencing here drew on peripheral blood, taken in a trial of Ad26.COV2.S vaccine versus placebo. The receptors here all came from a person between 18 and 65 years old who received the Ad26.COV2.S COVID-19 vaccine or a placebo.

The J gene is TRBJ2-6, the V gene TRBV4-2; TRBD1 or TRBD2 may be the D gene (5 bases each). Looked up from germline, CDR1 is LGHNA and CDR2 is YNFKEQ. The V gene lost 0 bases and the J gene lost 4 bases, with 16 bases spanning the gap. This CDR3 has 18 residues. CDR3 loop: CASSQDLSLGVGANVLTF. CDR3 bases: TGTGCCAGCAGCCAAGACCTGTCGTTGGGGGTCGGGGCCAACGTCCTGACTTTC.

This rearrangement joins TRBV5-6 to TRBJ1-6; possible D gene TRBD1, 6 bases. Germline CDR1 reads SGHDT; CDR2 reads YYEEEE. CDR3 length: 15 amino acids. The V end lost 5 bases, the J end lost 7 bases, and 16 bases lay between the germline ends. CDR3 protein: CASRREGGWNSPLHF. The CDR3 DNA reads TGTGCCAGCAGACGCGAGGGGGGGTGGAATTCACCCCTCCACTTT.

This clone has more than one count but fewer than ten. The rearrangement uses TRBV7-8 and TRBJ2-7, with 8 bases that match TRBD1. Germline loops: CDR1 SGHVS, CDR2 FQNEAQ. CDR3 length: 13 amino acids. V shed 5 bases and J 3 bases; nucleotides not matched to a gene: 3. The CDR3 sequence is CASSPGGYYEQYF. The CDR3 nucleotides read TGTGCCAGCAGCCCAGGGGGCTACTACGAGCAGTACTTC.

The chain couples TRBV7-2 to TRBJ1-5; the D gene is possibly TRBD1 (6 bases). The germline V gene has CDR1 SGHTA and CDR2 FQGNSA. This CDR3 spans 15 amino acids. V lost 0 bases and J 6 bases, leaving 12 bases between the germline ends. The CDR3 sequence: CASSLAWGRGQPQHF. In DNA form, the CDR3 reads TGTGCCAGCAGCTTAGCGTGGGGGCGAGGTCAGCCCCAGCATTTT. Using reference TRBV7-2 and TRBJ1-5 for the parts outside the CDR3, the full variable domain is GAGVSQSPSNKVTEKGKDVELRCDPISGHTALYWYRQSLGQGLEFLIYFQGNSAPDKSGLPSDRFSAERTGGSVSTLTIQRTQQEDSAVYLCASSLAWGRGQPQHFGDGTRLSIL.

To note about this clone: Additional DNA sequences in this sample encode the identical CDR3. The chain is built from TRBV29-1 and TRBJ2-7; D possibly matches TRBD1 or TRBD2 (5 bases each). The CDR3 runs to 10 residues. The V and J ends lost 6 bases and 5 bases respectively, with 8 bases between them. CDR1 and CDR2 (germline): SQVTM, ANQGSEA. The CDR3 reads CSVGTDEQYF. CDR3 in DNA: TGCAGCGTGGGGACCGACGAGCAGTACTTC.

The gene calls are TRBV9 and TRBJ1-3; TRBD1 might be the D (5 bases). V lost 0 bases and J lost 2, with 9 bases in between. The CDR3 spans 15 residues. Germline V gene sequence: CDR1 SGDLS, CDR2 YYNGEE. The CDR3 DNA reads TGTGCCAGCAGCGTAGCGGTGGGGGCTGGAAACACCATATATTTT. Amino acids: CASSVAVGAGNTIYF.

Written as DNA, the CDR3 is TGTGCCAGCAGCCTATGGGGGTCTAGCGGGAGGTCCTACGAGCAGTACTTC. This sequence encodes CASSLWGSSGRSYEQYF. The rearrangement uses TRBV7-8 and TRBJ2-7; 11 bases are shared with TRBD2. This CDR3 region has 17 residues. CDR1 SGHVS and CDR2 FQNEAQ come from the germline V gene. J was trimmed by 1 base and V by 5 bases; bases with no gene match: 10.

This chain joins TRBV30 and TRBJ1-1, with 7 nucleotides matching TRBD1. J lost 0 bases, V lost 2 bases, and 3 bases had no gene match. CDR3 length equals 14 residues. The germline gives CDR1 GTSNPN, CDR2 SVGIG (reference sequence). The CDR3 coding sequence is TGTGCCTGGAGTAACAGGGGATTGAACACTGAAGCTTTCTTT. It is translated as CAWSNRGLNTEAFF. Complete variable domain (other parts from reference TRBV30 and TRBJ1-1): SQTIHQWPATLVQPVGSPLSLECTVEGTSNPNLYWYRQAAGRGLQLLFYSVGIGQISSEVPQNLSASRPQDRQFILSSKKLLLSDSGFYLCAWSNRGLNTEAFFGQGTRLTVV.

This clone was seen just once. The J gene is TRBJ1-1, the V gene TRBV18, with a possible D match to TRBD1 (5 bases). The ends were cut back, 4 bases at V and 1 base at J, with 7 bases in the middle. Germline CDR1 is KGHSH and CDR2 is LQKENI. The CDR3 covers 13 residues. CDR3 residues: CASSRGENTEAFF. The DNA of the CDR3 is TGTGCCAGCTCACGGGGGGAGAACACTGAAGCTTTCTTT.

The CDR3 nucleotides read TGTGCCAGCAGGCCCCCGCGGGGGGGGGCCTACGAGCAGTACTTC. It translates to CASRPPRGGAYEQYF. The chain joins TRBV28 to TRBJ2-7, with 9 bases that match TRBD2. The CDR3 spans 15 residues. Trimming removed 6 bases from V and 2 bases from J; junction bases left unmatched: 8. In germline, CDR1 is MDHEN, CDR2 SYDVKM.

This clone has just a few counts. V usage is TRBV5-1 and J usage is TRBJ2-1; 11 bases fit TRBD2. Unmatched junction bases numbered 2, after V lost 1 base and J lost 5 bases. The CDR3 runs 15 residues. Germline CDR1 and CDR2: SGHRS and YFSETQ. In DNA form, the CDR3 reads TGCGCCAGCAGCTTGATGACTAGCGGGGACAATGAGCAGTTCTTC. The encoded protein is CASSLMTSGDNEQFF.

The chain is built from TRBV27 and TRBJ1-1, with a possible D match to TRBD1 (5 bases). CDR1 and CDR2 from the germline V gene are MNHEY and SMNVEV (reference sequence). The V and J ends lost 2 bases and 4 bases respectively, with 11 bases between them. The CDR3 consists of 14 residues. CDR3 loop: CASSLRQGRTEAFF. The CDR3 DNA reads as TGTGCCAGCAGTTTAAGGCAGGGCCGCACTGAAGCTTTCTTT.

The chain combines TRBV18 with TRBJ2-7; D might be TRBD1 (5 bases). Germline V lookup: CDR1 KGHSH, CDR2 LQKENI. V gave up 2 bases and J gave up 3 bases, with 8 bases separating them. The CDR3 totals 13 residues. The CDR3, as DNA: TGTGCCAGCTCACCAACGCAGGGCTACGAGCAGTACTTC. Amino acids: CASSPTQGYEQYF.

The chain carries TRBV12-2 and TRBJ2-2. TRBV12-2 is annotated as a pseudogene. CDR3 length: 20 amino acids. CDR3 DNA: TGTGCAAGTCGCTTAGCGAGAATATCCCAGCATGGCGTTGGCACCGGGGAGCTGTTTTTT. Translated: CASRLARISQHGVGTGELFF.

The V gene is TRBV5-4, the J gene TRBJ1-2; D gene unclear. V shed 0 bases and J shed 3 bases, with 9 bases lying between them. Per the germline V gene, CDR1 is SGHNT and CDR2 is YYREEE (reference sequence). The CDR3 length is 14 residues. CDR3 DNA sequence: TGTGCCAGCAGCTTGGACCAGTCCCACTATGGCTACACCTTC. Its protein is CASSLDQSHYGYTF.

The chain joins TRBV19 to TRBJ2-7; D may be TRBD2 (6 bases). The CDR3 runs 13 residues. Germline V gives CDR1 LNHDA, CDR2 SQIVND (reference sequence). V lost 5 bases, J lost 0 bases, and 8 bases lay in between. CDR3 in amino acids: CASSPTSSYEQYF. The CDR3 coding sequence is TGTGCCAGTAGTCCGACTAGCTCCTACGAGCAGTACTTC. Full variable domain (outside the CDR3, taken from reference TRBV19 and TRBJ2-7): DGGITQSPKYLFRKEGQNVTLSCEQNLNHDAMYWYRQDPGQGLRLIYYSQIVNDFQKGDIAEGYSVSREKKESFPLTVTSAQKNPTAFYLCASSPTSSYEQYFGPGTRLTVT.

The J gene is TRBJ1-3, the V gene TRBV18, with D perhaps matching TRBD1 (5 bases). CDR1 is KGHSH and CDR2 is LQKENI in the germline V gene. The ends were cut back, 4 bases at V and 3 bases at J, with 10 bases in the middle. The CDR3 runs to 14 residues. This CDR3 is CASSLGGSGNTIYF. The CDR3 nucleotides are TGTGCCAGCTCACTTGGGGGAAGTGGAAACACCATATATTTT.

This chain connects TRBV7-9 to TRBJ1-2; no definite D call. The CDR3 runs 14 residues. Germline values: CDR1 SEHNR, CDR2 FQNEAQ (reference sequence). Between the trimmed V and J ends, which lost 5 bases and 4 bases, there was a span of 14 bases. As DNA, the CDR3 is TGTGCCAGCAGCGGAGAGGGAAACATCTATGGCTACACCTTC. Translated: CASSGEGNIYGYTF.

Remarks on this clone: This specimen includes other DNA sequences encoding the same CDR3. The rearrangement joins TRBV6-1 to TRBJ2-7; TRBD2 matches at 8 bases. The junction had 15 bases not matched to a gene; V was cut back by 1 base and J by 4 bases. The CDR3 is 18 residues long. The germline V gene has CDR1 MNHNS and CDR2 SASEGT. CDR3 residues: CASSEGTSGSGGKYEQYF. The CDR3 bases are TGTGCCAGCAGTGAAGGGACCAGCGGGAGCGGTGGGAAGTACGAGCAGTACTTC.

The V gene is TRBV5-1, the J gene TRBJ2-7; 9 positions agree with TRBD1. The V segment lost 1 base and the J segment 12 bases; nucleotides outside the gene matches: 8. CDR3 length: 13 amino acids. The germline V gene encodes CDR1 SGHRS and CDR2 YFSETQ. The CDR3 DNA is TGCGCCAGCAGCTTGCTGGGACAGGGTTCTTTGTACTTC. It yields the protein CASSLLGQGSLYF.

The rearrangement links TRBV25-1 to TRBJ2-1; tentative D call: TRBD2 (6 bases). Germline V gives CDR1 MGHDK, CDR2 SYGVNS. The CDR3 is 15 residues long. V gave up 8 bases and J gave up 4 bases, with 18 bases separating them. In DNA, the CDR3 is TGTGCCAGCGGCACTAGCTTGGGATTTTACAATGAGCAGTTCTTC. Translation gives CASGTSLGFYNEQFF. The complete variable domain, with remaining parts taken from reference TRBV25-1 and TRBJ2-1, reads EADIYQTPRYLVIGTGKKITLECSQTMGHDKMYWYQQDPGMELHLIHYSYGVNSTEKGDLSSESTVSRIRTEHFPLTLESARPSHTSQYLCASGTSLGFYNEQFFGPGTRLTVL.